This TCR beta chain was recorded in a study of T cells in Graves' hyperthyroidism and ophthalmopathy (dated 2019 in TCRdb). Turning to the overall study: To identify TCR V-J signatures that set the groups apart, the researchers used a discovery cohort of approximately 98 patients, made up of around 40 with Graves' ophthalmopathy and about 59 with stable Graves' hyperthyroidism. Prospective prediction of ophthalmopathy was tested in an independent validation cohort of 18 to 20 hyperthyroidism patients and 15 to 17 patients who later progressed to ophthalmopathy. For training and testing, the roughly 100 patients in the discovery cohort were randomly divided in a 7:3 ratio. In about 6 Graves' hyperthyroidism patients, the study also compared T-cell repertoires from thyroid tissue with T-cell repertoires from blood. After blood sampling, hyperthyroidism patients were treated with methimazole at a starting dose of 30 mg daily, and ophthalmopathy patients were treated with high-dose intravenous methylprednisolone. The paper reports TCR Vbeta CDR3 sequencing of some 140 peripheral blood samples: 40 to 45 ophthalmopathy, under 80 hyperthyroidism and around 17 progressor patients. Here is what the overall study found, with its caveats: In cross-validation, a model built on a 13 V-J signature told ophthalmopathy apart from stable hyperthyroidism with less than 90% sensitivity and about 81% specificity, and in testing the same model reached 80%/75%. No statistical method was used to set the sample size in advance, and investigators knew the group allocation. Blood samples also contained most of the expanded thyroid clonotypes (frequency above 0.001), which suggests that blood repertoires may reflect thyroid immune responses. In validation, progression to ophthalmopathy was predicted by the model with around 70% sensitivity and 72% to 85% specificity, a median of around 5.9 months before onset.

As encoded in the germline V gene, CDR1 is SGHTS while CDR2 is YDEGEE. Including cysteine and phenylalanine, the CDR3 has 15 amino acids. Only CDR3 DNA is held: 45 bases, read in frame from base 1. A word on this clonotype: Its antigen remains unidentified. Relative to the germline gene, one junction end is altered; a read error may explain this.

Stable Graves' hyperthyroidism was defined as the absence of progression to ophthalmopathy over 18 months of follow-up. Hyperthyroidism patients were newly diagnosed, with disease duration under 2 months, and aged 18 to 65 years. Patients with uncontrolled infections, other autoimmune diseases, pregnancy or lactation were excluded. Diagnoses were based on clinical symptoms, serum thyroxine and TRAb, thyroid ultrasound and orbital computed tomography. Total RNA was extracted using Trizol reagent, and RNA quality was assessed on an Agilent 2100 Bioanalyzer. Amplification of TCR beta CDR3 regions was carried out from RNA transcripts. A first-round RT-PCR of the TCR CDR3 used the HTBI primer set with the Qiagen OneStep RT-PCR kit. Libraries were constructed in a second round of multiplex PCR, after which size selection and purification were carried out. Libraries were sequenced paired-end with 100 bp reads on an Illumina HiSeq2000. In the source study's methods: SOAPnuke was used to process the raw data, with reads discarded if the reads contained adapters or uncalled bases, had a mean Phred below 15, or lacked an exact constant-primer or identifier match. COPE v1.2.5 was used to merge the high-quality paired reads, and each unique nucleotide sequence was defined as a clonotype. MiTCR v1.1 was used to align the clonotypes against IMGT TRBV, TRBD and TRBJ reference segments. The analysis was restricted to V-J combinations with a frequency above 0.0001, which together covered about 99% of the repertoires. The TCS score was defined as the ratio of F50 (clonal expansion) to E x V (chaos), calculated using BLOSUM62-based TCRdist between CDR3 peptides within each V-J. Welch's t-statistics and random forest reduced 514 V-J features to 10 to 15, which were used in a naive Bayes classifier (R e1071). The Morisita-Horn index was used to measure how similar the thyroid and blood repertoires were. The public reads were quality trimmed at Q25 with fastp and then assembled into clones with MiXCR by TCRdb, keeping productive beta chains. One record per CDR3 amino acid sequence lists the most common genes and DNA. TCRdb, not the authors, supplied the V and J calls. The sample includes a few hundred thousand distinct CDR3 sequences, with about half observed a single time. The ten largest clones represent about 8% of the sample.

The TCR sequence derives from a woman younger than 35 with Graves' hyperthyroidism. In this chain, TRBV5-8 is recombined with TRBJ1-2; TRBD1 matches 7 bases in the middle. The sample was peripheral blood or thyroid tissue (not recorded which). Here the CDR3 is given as CASSLMGQSWNGFTF. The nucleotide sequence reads TGCGCCAGCAGCCTGATGGGACAGTCGTGGAATGGCTTCACCTTC. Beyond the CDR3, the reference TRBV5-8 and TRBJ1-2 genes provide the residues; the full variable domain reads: EAGVTQSPTHLIKTRGQQATLRCSPISGHTSVYWYQQALGLGLQFLLWYDEGEERNRGNFPPRFSGRQFPNYSSELNVNALELEDSALYLCASSLMGQSWNGFTFGSGTRLTVV.